Listed below are T cell receptor beta chains from one sample, sequenced in a study of patients and donors after allogeneic stem cell transplantation. TCRdb fed the RT-PCR reads into MiXCR, producing one record per CDR3 protein. The repertoire holds approximately 250,000 distinct CDR3 sequences, with about 14% as singletons. Material: blood, either unsorted or a sorted T cell fraction (not recorded which). Receptors originate from a human donor who was either an allogeneic HSCT recipient or a stem cell or donor lymphocyte infusion donor (not recorded which). It is not recorded whose cells these are; they may come from a transplant donor. The CDR3 runs from the conserved cysteine through the conserved F or W. A D gene is named only where the DNA matches it firmly. A row's size may be missing; if present it is once, few, many or a size class.

v_call	clone_size	d_call	cdr3_length	j_call	cdr3_nt	cdr3_aa
TRBV7-3	many	.	13	TRBJ2-3	TGTGCCAGCAGCTTGGACCGTACAGATACGCAGTATTTT	CASSLDRTDTQYF
TRBV7-2	.	TRBD1	16	TRBJ2-1	TGTGCCAGCAGCCCTGTAGGGGGACAGGCCTACAATGAGCAGTTCTTC	CASSPVGGQAYNEQFF
TRBV7-2	few	TRBD1	14	TRBJ2-4	TGTGCCAGCAGTCAGGACAGGGGGAAAAACATTCAGTACTTC	CASSQDRGKNIQYF
TRBV11-2	few	TRBD2	17	TRBJ2-2	TGTGCCAGCAGCGCCCGTACTAGCGGACCGAACACCGGGGAGCTGTTTTTT	CASSARTSGPNTGELFF
TRBV7-7	few	TRBD1	17	TRBJ2-6	TGTGCTAGCAGCGGCAGGGACAGTGGCTCTGGGGCCAACGTCCTGACTTTC	CASSGRDSGSGANVLTF
TRBV12-3/TRBV12-4	few	TRBD1	17	TRBJ1-1	TGTGCCAGCAGTTCGGGACAGGGGCTATTAAAGGGCACTGAAGCTTTCTTT	CASSSGQGLLKGTEAFF
TRBV12-3/TRBV12-4	.	.	12	TRBJ1-1	TGTGCCAGCAGTCCGTACACCGGCGGAGCTTTCTTT	CASSPYTGGAFF
TRBV12-3/TRBV12-4	many	.	13	TRBJ2-3	TGTGCCAGCAGTTTACTAGGAGATGATACGCAGTATTTT	CASSLLGDDTQYF
TRBV19	.	.	14	TRBJ1-1	TGTGCCAGTAGTAGCAGCGCAATGAACACTGAAGCTTTCTTT	CASSSSAMNTEAFF
TRBV5-6	few	TRBD2	14	TRBJ2-5	TGTGCCAGCAACCGAGGGACTAGCGGCGAGGCGCAGTACTTC	CASNRGTSGEAQYF
TRBV18	few	TRBD2	17	TRBJ2-7	TGTGCCAGCTCACCCCTGAGAGGCGGGGGGGCCCACTACGAGCAGTACTTC	CASSPLRGGGAHYEQYF
TRBV7-3	.	TRBD2	18	TRBJ2-1	TGTGCCAGCAGCCTCTTCCCGACTAGCGGGGGGGCCGGGAATGAGCAGTTCTTC	CASSLFPTSGGAGNEQFF
TRBV20-1	.	.	14	TRBJ2-3	TGCAGTGCAACGGACGGGAGCCTCACAGATACGCAGTATTTT	CSATDGSLTDTQYF
TRBV29-1	few	TRBD1	14	TRBJ2-5	TGCAGCGACGCCCGGGACAGGGGGACGGAGACCCAGTACTTC	CSDARDRGTETQYF
TRBV12-3/TRBV12-4	many	TRBD1	13	TRBJ1-2	TGTGCCAGCAGTTTGGGACAGGGAGGTGGCTACACCTTC	CASSLGQGGGYTF
TRBV4-3	.	TRBD1	14	TRBJ1-2	TGCGCCAGCAGCCGAGAGGACAGGGATCATGGCTACACCTTC	CASSREDRDHGYTF
TRBV30	.	.	15	TRBJ2-2	TGTGCCTGGAGTGTTGGGGACCCTAATACCGGGGAGCTGTTTTTT	CAWSVGDPNTGELFF
TRBV18	.	.	14	TRBJ2-1	TGTGCCAGCTCACCAAACGGACAGACGGGTGAGCAGTTCTTC	CASSPNGQTGEQFF
TRBV20-1	few	TRBD1	13	TRBJ1-2	TGCAGTGCTCTCCAGGGGGCCACACATGGCTACACCTTC	CSALQGATHGYTF
TRBV15	few	TRBD1	13	TRBJ1-2	TGTGCCACCTCCGGCCACAGGGGCTATGGCTACACCTTC	CATSGHRGYGYTF
TRBV12-3/TRBV12-4	many	TRBD1	16	TRBJ2-2	TGTGCCAGCAGATGGGACAGGGGGGGATTCACCGGGGAGCTGTTTTTT	CASRWDRGGFTGELFF
TRBV24-1	.	TRBD1	16	TRBJ2-2	TGTGCCACCAGTGATTTCGAGGGGGCCTTCGCCGGGGAGCTGTTTTTT	CATSDFEGAFAGELFF
TRBV20-1	.	.	11	TRBJ2-5	TGCAGTGCTAGATCCCAAGAGACCCAGTACTTC	CSARSQETQYF
TRBV9	few	.	14	TRBJ1-1	TGTGCCAGCAGCCTGTTGACAGTGAACACTGAAGCTTTCTTT	CASSLLTVNTEAFF
TRBV5-6	.	.	13	TRBJ2-1	TGTGCCAGCAGCCTCACGGTTGGCGGTGAGCAGTTCTTC	CASSLTVGGEQFF
TRBV4-1	many	TRBD2	16	TRBJ2-7	TGCGCCAGCAGCCCAAATCCTAGCGGGAGATCCCACGAGCAGTACTTC	CASSPNPSGRSHEQYF
TRBV27	many	TRBD1	17	TRBJ1-3	TGTGCCAGCAGTCCCGGACAGGGGTCAGTGCCTGGAAACACCATATATTTT	CASSPGQGSVPGNTIYF